This record concerns one T cell receptor (beta chain) sequence. A much larger clone is a single base away; this may be a read error. This sample is drawn from a study of T cells in Graves' hyperthyroidism and ophthalmopathy. V lost 0 bases and J lost 7, with 11 bases in between. CDR1 is MNHEY and CDR2 is SMNVEV in the germline V gene (reference sequence). The CDR3 has 14 residues. Amplification of TCR beta CDR3 regions was performed using RNA transcripts as template. In the first-round RT-PCR of the TCR CDR3, the HTBI primer set was used. TCRdb analysed the multiplex PCR reads with MiXCR anew, one entry per CDR3 protein. This table holds 550,000 to 800,000 distinct CDR3 sequences, 15% to 20% found once.

This TCR was recovered from a man younger than 35 with Graves' hyperthyroidism. This sequence joins TRBV27 and TRBJ2-3; D is possibly TRBD1 (6 bases). The sample was blood. The CDR3 loop is CASSLSRGTNTQYF. As DNA, the CDR3 is TGTGCCAGCAGTTTATCGAGGGGGACAAATACGCAGTATTTT.